This T cell receptor beta chain was recovered during a study of Graves' ophthalmopathy and Graves' hyperthyroidism. There are a few counts of this clonotype. Its antigen remains unidentified. Study-wide results and caveats: The model predicted progression of ophthalmopathy with a sensitivity of just over 70%, and its specificity was around 72%.

V was pared by 3 bases and J by 4 bases, with 3 bases of the junction left unmatched. CDR3 length equals 14 residues. Germline V lookup: CDR1 LGHDT, CDR2 YNNKEL (reference sequence). Amplification of TCR beta CDR3 regions used RNA transcripts. HTBI primers served in a first-round RT-PCR, which a second-round multiplex PCR followed. Each CDR3 protein is one row after TCRdb ran MiXCR on the multiplex PCR reads. The sample carries about 480,000 distinct CDR3 sequences, over 13% recorded once. The sequenced sample consisted of blood. This clonotype was sampled from a woman younger than 45 with Graves' ophthalmopathy. V usage is TRBV3-1 and J usage is TRBJ1-3; 7 positions match TRBD1. The CDR3, as DNA: TGTGCCAGCAGCCAGAGGGACAGAGGAAACACCATATATTTT. Translated, it gives CASSQRDRGNTIYF.